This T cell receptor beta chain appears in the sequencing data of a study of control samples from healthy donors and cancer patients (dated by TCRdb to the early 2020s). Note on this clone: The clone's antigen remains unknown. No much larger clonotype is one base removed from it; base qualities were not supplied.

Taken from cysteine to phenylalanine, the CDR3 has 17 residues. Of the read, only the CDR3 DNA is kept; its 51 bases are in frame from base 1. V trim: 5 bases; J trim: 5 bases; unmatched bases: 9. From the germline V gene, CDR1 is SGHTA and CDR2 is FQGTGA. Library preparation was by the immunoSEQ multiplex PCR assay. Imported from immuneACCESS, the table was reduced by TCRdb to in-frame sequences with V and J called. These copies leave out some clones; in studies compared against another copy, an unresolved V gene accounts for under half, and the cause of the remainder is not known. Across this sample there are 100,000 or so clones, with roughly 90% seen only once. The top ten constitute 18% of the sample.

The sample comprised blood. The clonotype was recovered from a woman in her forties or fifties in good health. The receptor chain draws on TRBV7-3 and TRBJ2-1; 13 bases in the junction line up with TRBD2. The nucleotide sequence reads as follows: TGTGCCAGCAGCCGTACTGGGACTAGCGGGGCGGACAATGAGCAGTTCTTC. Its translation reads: CASSRTGTSGADNEQFF.